This is a list of T cell receptor beta chains from one sample in a study of Tregs in tolerant kidney transplant recipients. Repertoires were generated with immunoSEQ multiplex PCR, while TCRdb's copy carries only in-frame clones and drops some. The profile covers 81,000 or so clones, with over 75% appearing a single time and 1.5% to 2% taken by the ten largest. Sequencing used CD4+ T cells from blood (PBMCs), obtained 24 months after the transplant. Receptors originate from a human patient who received a combined kidney and bone marrow transplant. Part of the T cell pool may stem from the graft donor. Each CDR3 is given with its conserved first and last residue. The D gene is left open where the match is weak. The size entry is marked missing in some rows and otherwise reads once, few, many or a size class.

cdr3_nt cdr3_aa v_call d_call j_call clone_size
TGTGCCAGCAGTCCGATGGACAGGGGTTTCCAAGAGACCCAGTACTTC CASSPMDRGFQETQYF TRBV27 TRBD1 TRBJ2-5 NA
TGTGCCAGTAGTGCCGGGACAGGAGAGAGGGTCTATGGCTACACCTTC CASSAGTGERVYGYTF TRBV19 TRBD1 TRBJ1-2 once
TGTGCCACCAAAACACAGCACTCTGGAAACACCATATATTTT CATKTQHSGNTIYF TRBV7-2 NA TRBJ1-3 NA
TGTGCCAGCAGCTTAGGTCCACAAGAGACCCAGTACTTC CASSLGPQETQYF TRBV11-2 NA TRBJ2-5 once
TGTGCCAGCAGGCCACACCAGGGGCCCCCTATGATCTTC CASRPHQGPPMIF TRBV2 NA TRBJ2-7 few
TGTGCTAGTGGTTTGACCCGGACTAGCGGGAGTGATGAGCAGTTCTTC CASGLTRTSGSDEQFF TRBV12-5 TRBD2 TRBJ2-1 NA
TGTGCCAGCAGCTTACAGGGTGGGGTCACTGAAGCTTTCTTT CASSLQGGVTEAFF TRBV11-2 NA TRBJ1-1 NA
TGTGCCAGCAGCCAACAGGGGGGGAACACTGAAGCTTTCTTT CASSQQGGNTEAFF TRBV5-4 TRBD1 TRBJ1-1 NA
TGCGCCAGCAGCCAAGATCCAGCGGGAGTCCCAGATACGCAGTATTTT CASSQDPAGVPDTQYF TRBV4-1 TRBD2 TRBJ2-3 NA
TGTGCCAGCGGTGGGGCCAAACTGGGCTACGAGCAGTACTTC CASGGAKLGYEQYF TRBV6-6 NA TRBJ2-7 NA
TGTGCCAGCAGCTACTCAGGGGACAATCAGCCCCAGCATTTT CASSYSGDNQPQHF TRBV7-2 NA TRBJ1-5 NA
TGCGCCAGCAGCTACGAGGGTGGGTACGAGCAGTACTTC CASSYEGGYEQYF TRBV5-1 NA TRBJ2-7 NA
TGTGCCAGCAGCTTCCTGGGGGGGGGCGACTATGGCTACACCTTC CASSFLGGGDYGYTF TRBV11-2 NA TRBJ1-2 NA
TGTGCCAGCAGCCGTCACCCGGGTATGGGTGGTGGTGAGCAGTTCTTC CASSRHPGMGGGEQFF TRBV5-8 NA TRBJ2-1 NA
TGTGCCAGCACTAGTAGAGCTTTCTTT CASTSRAFF TRBV7-7 NA TRBJ1-1 NA
TGTGCCTGGAGTGACTTTTCGAGGGCCGCCCTCCACTTT CAWSDFSRAALHF TRBV30 NA TRBJ1-6 once
TGTGCCAGCAGTTTGGGGCAGGGCGCCTATGGCTACACCTTC CASSLGQGAYGYTF TRBV28 NA TRBJ1-2 NA
TGTGCCAGTAGTACCCGTCAGCGGGGAGGGACCGGGGAGCTGTTTTTT CASSTRQRGGTGELFF TRBV19 TRBD2 TRBJ2-2 NA
TGTGCCAGCAGCCAAGTCTACAGTGATCGGGAGACCCAGTACTTC CASSQVYSDRETQYF TRBV14 NA TRBJ2-5 once
TGTGCCAGCAGCCAGAGGTTCCTAAGCTCTGGGGCCAACGTCCTGACTTTC CASSQRFLSSGANVLTF TRBV7-6 NA TRBJ2-6 NA
TGTGCCAGCAGCACCAGGGTTGGAAACACCATATATTTT CASSTRVGNTIYF TRBV9 NA TRBJ1-3 NA
TGTGCCAGCTCACCACTGTCTGGCGGGACAGATACGCAGTATTTT CASSPLSGGTDTQYF TRBV18 NA TRBJ2-3 NA
TGTGCCAGCAGCTCGCTCCGGGACAGAACCTACGAGCAGTACTTC CASSSLRDRTYEQYF TRBV11-2 TRBD1 TRBJ2-7 NA
TGTGCCAGCAGCTCTAGACTATCCGCAATAGGGAATTCACCCCTCCACTTT CASSSRLSAIGNSPLHF TRBV7-2 NA TRBJ1-6 NA
TGTGCCAGCAGTCGACTAGCGGGAGCGGACACCGGGGAGCTGTTTTTT CASSRLAGADTGELFF TRBV6-4 TRBD2 TRBJ2-2 NA
TGTGCCAGCAGTGGCCTGGACAGATGGATGAATGGCTACACCTTC CASSGLDRWMNGYTF TRBV6-1 NA TRBJ1-2 NA
TGTGCCAGTAGTATAGGACAAGCAGGAGCCAAAAACATTCAGTACTTC CASSIGQAGAKNIQYF TRBV19 NA TRBJ2-4 NA
TGTGCCAGCAGCTTCGAGGCAGGGAACTATGGCTACACCTTC CASSFEAGNYGYTF TRBV7-2 NA TRBJ1-2 NA
TGTGCCAGCTATTTAAATCTAGGGGGTTCGAACACCGGGGAGCTGTTTTTT CASYLNLGGSNTGELFF TRBV5-6 NA TRBJ2-2 NA
TGTGCCAGCAGTTATCTACCGGGACAGGGTTACGAGCAGTACTTC CASSYLPGQGYEQYF TRBV6-5 TRBD1 TRBJ2-7 NA